Each of the 21 T cell receptor beta chains below was sequenced from the same sample in a study of shared clonotypes between healthy human individuals. TCRdb keeps only in-frame clones here, not all; method: immunoSEQ multiplex PCR. Of 2 million to 3 million clones listed, 93% were seen once; the top ten hold approximately 0.37%. Input material: naive CD4+ T cells from PBMCs. As for subset: CD45RA+ positively selected. The source of these receptors is a man in his late teens or twenties in good health. Some clones in this sample may be carry-over from other donors' samples.

This chain connects TRBV5-1 to TRBJ2-7; tentatively, D is TRBD1 or TRBD2 (7 bases each). CDR1 SGHRS and CDR2 YFSETQ come from the germline V gene. The CDR3 sequence is 14 residues long. V lost 4 bases and J 0 bases, leaving 11 bases between the germline ends. CDR3 sequence: CASSQGGSSYEQYF. The CDR3 DNA reads as TGCGCCAGCAGCCAGGGGGGGAGCTCCTACGAGCAGTACTTC. Full variable domain (missing parts from reference TRBV5-1 and TRBJ2-7): KAGVTQTPRYLIKTRGQQVTLSCSPISGHRSVSWYQQTPGQGLQFLFEYFSETQRNKGNFPGRFSGRQFSNSRSEMNVSTLELGDSALYLCASSQGGSSYEQYFGPGTRLTVT.

The rearrangement links TRBV5-8 to TRBJ2-7; 12 bases map to TRBD2. The CDR3 loop spans 15 amino acids. The germline V gene encodes CDR1 SGHTS and CDR2 YDEGEE. With 0 bases clipped from V and 6 bases from J, the junction kept 4 bases outside the gene matches. As DNA, the CDR3 is TGTGCCAGCAGCTTGGGACTAGCGGGAGTAAGCGAGCAGTACTTC. Translating gives CASSLGLAGVSEQYF.

The chain combines TRBV28 with TRBJ2-1; the D gene is possibly TRBD2 (6 bases). Per the germline V gene, CDR1 is MDHEN and CDR2 is SYDVKM. The V end was cut by 2 bases, the J end by 6 bases, with 11 bases between. The CDR3 runs 14 residues. DNA of the CDR3: TGTGCCAGCAGTTTAGGAGGGCTCGGCAATGAGCAGTTCTTC. Translating it yields CASSLGGLGNEQFF.

The chain has TRBV7-2 and TRBJ1-1; tentatively, D is TRBD1 (6 bases). CDR3 size: 15 residues. Trimming cost V 4 bases and J 7 bases, with 19 bases left between them. The germline CDR1 and CDR2 sequences are SGHTA and FQGNSA. The CDR3 DNA sequence: TGTGCCAGCAGCTCGGGACGACTCAGAGGGGGTGAAGCTTTCTTT. Amino acid sequence: CASSSGRLRGGEAFF.

The chain links TRBV27 to TRBJ2-1; D not certain. The CDR3 length is 12 residues. The germline V and J ends were trimmed by 3 bases and 8 bases, with 8 bases remaining between them. Germline CDR1 MNHEY, CDR2 SMNVEV (reference sequence). The CDR3, as DNA: TGTGCCAGCAGTTTTTCACCAGATGAGCAGTTCTTC. Translation: CASSFSPDEQFF.

The rearrangement links TRBV6-4 to TRBJ1-1; D perhaps matches TRBD1 (5 bases). V lost 6 bases and J 0 bases, leaving 26 bases between the germline ends. CDR1 and CDR2 (germline): MRHNA, SNTAGT. The CDR3 sequence is 19 residues long. The CDR3 reads CASRNRQSANPPLNTEAFF. The CDR3 bases are TGTGCCAGCAGAAACAGACAGAGCGCGAACCCCCCCCTGAACACTGAAGCTTTCTTT.

The rearrangement uses TRBV6-1 and TRBJ2-7; D call uncertain. This CDR3 is built from 14 residues. CDR1 is MNHNS, CDR2 SASEGT, per germline. The ends were cut back, 0 bases at V and 3 bases at J, with 9 bases in the middle. The CDR3 DNA follows: TGTGCCAGCAGTGAAGCCCTGACTCTCTACGAGCAGTACTTC. This translates into CASSEALTLYEQYF.

As to this clone: Within the sample, other DNA sequences also encode this same CDR3. The V call is TRBV6-6, the J call TRBJ2-7, with 7 bases fitting TRBD2. Unmatched junction bases numbered 3, after V lost 4 bases and J lost 3 bases. There are 13 residues in the CDR3. Germline V lookup: CDR1 MNHNY, CDR2 SVGAGI (reference sequence). CDR3 in amino acids: CASSLGGNYEQYF. Here the CDR3 DNA reads TGTGCCAGCAGTTTGGGAGGGAACTACGAGCAGTACTTC.

The V and J genes are TRBV5-1 and TRBJ2-7, with TRBD2 matching 7 bases. Looked up from germline, CDR1 is SGHRS and CDR2 is YFSETQ. This CDR3 is 15 amino acids long. V lost 4 bases and J lost 7; bases outside the gene matches: 14. CDR3 residues: CASSPGGGPYVEQYF. CDR3 coding DNA: TGCGCCAGCAGCCCGGGCGGGGGTCCCTACGTGGAGCAGTACTTC.

This chain links TRBV6-1 with TRBJ1-3; D is ambiguous. The V gene's germline CDR1 is MNHNS and CDR2 SASEGT. The V end was cut by 4 bases, the J end by 0 bases, with 7 bases between. The CDR3 has 14 amino acids. This CDR3 is CASSARFSGNTIYF. In DNA, the CDR3 is TGTGCCAGCAGTGCCCGGTTCTCTGGAAACACCATATATTTT.

This chain links TRBV18 with TRBJ1-1; D call uncertain. The CDR3 runs to 14 residues. V lost 0 bases and J lost 0, with 5 bases in between. Germline V gives CDR1 KGHSH, CDR2 LQKENI. CDR3 region: CASSPPHLNTEAFF. Here the CDR3 DNA reads TGTGCCAGCTCACCACCCCACTTGAACACTGAAGCTTTCTTT.

The chain links TRBV18 to TRBJ2-4; 10 bases align to TRBD2. The germline CDR1 and CDR2 sequences are KGHSH and LQKENI. The CDR3 has 17 amino acids. The ends lost 5 bases at V and 6 bases at J; junction bases unmatched: 13. CDR3 nucleotides: TGTGCCAGCTCATCTATCGCTAGCGGGAGTAGTATAAACATTCAGTACTTC. Translated, it gives CASSSIASGSSINIQYF.

The chain uses TRBV6-4 and TRBJ2-3; D gene unclear. The CDR3 consists of 11 residues. Trimming removed 4 bases from V and 5 bases from J, with 4 bases in between. CDR1 MRHNA and CDR2 SNTAGT come from the germline V gene. The CDR3 here is CASSAGDTQYF. As DNA, the CDR3 is TGTGCCAGCAGTGCTGGAGATACGCAGTATTTT.

V usage is TRBV2 and J usage is TRBJ2-7, with TRBD1 matching 9 bases. With 6 bases clipped from V and 0 bases from J, the junction kept 6 bases outside the gene matches. The CDR3 is 15 residues long. CDR1 is SNHLY and CDR2 is FYNNEI in the germline V gene. CDR3 nucleotides: TGTGCCAGCAGCCTAGGGACAGGGAGCTCCTACGAGCAGTACTTC. It encodes CASSLGTGSSYEQYF.

The rearrangement joins TRBV6-5 to TRBJ2-1, with unresolved D. V lost 7 bases to trimming and J lost 1 base, with 8 bases between them. The germline V gene encodes CDR1 MNHEY and CDR2 SVGAGI. The CDR3 is made up of 13 amino acids. The CDR3 loop is CASTPGSYNEQFF. DNA of the CDR3: TGTGCCAGCACTCCGGGTTCCTACAATGAGCAGTTCTTC.

J is TRBJ2-1 and V is TRBV5-1, with D unclear. CDR1 and CDR2 (germline): SGHRS, YFSETQ. V lost 0 bases and J 6 bases, leaving 19 bases between the germline ends. The CDR3 has 17 amino acids. The CDR3 DNA follows: TGCGCCAGCAGCTTGGCCCTCAGAACCTCCCCCGGCAATGAGCAGTTCTTC. Translation: CASSLALRTSPGNEQFF. Full variable domain (remainder filled in from reference TRBV5-1 and TRBJ2-1): KAGVTQTPRYLIKTRGQQVTLSCSPISGHRSVSWYQQTPGQGLQFLFEYFSETQRNKGNFPGRFSGRQFSNSRSEMNVSTLELGDSALYLCASSLALRTSPGNEQFFGPGTRLTVL.

V usage is TRBV25-1 and J usage is TRBJ1-1, with D maybe TRBD1 (6 bases). From germline, CDR1 is MGHDK and CDR2 SYGVNS. CDR3 length equals 15 residues. V dropped 3 bases and J dropped 1 base, with 12 bases sitting between them. The CDR3 reads CASSDSRRGNTEAFF. The CDR3 DNA is TGTGCCAGCAGTGACTCCCGCAGGGGGAACACTGAAGCTTTCTTT. Full variable domain (outside the CDR3, taken from reference TRBV25-1 and TRBJ1-1): EADIYQTPRYLVIGTGKKITLECSQTMGHDKMYWYQQDPGMELHLIHYSYGVNSTEKGDLSSESTVSRIRTEHFPLTLESARPSHTSQYLCASSDSRRGNTEAFFGQGTRLTVV.

The sample holds a few counts of this clone. The sample holds other DNA sequences that translate to the same CDR3. The rearrangement links TRBV7-9 to TRBJ1-1, with no clear D. Trimming stripped 1 base from V and 0 bases from J, with 6 bases between. This CDR3 contains 14 residues. Germline V lookup: CDR1 SEHNR, CDR2 FQNEAQ (reference sequence). The CDR3 region is CASSLGQLNTEAFF. CDR3 sequence (DNA): TGTGCCAGCAGCTTAGGTCAGCTGAACACTGAAGCTTTCTTT. Filled out from reference TRBV7-9 and TRBJ1-1, the complete variable domain reads DTGVSQNPRHKITKRGQNVTFRCDPISEHNRLYWYRQTLGQGPEFLTYFQNEAQLEKSRLLSDRFSAERPKGSFSTLEIQRTEQGDSAMYLCASSLGQLNTEAFFGQGTRLTVV.

This clone showed up just once. Other DNA sequences in this specimen translate into the identical CDR3. The chain uses TRBV11-3 and TRBJ2-5, with unresolved D. Germline lookup yields CDR1 SGHNT and CDR2 YENEEA. The germline V and J ends were trimmed by 5 bases and 2 bases, with 9 bases remaining between them. This CDR3 is built from 13 residues. CDR3: CASSPGPQETQYF. The DNA for the CDR3 is TGTGCCAGCAGCCCAGGCCCACAAGAGACCCAGTACTTC. The full variable domain, in which reference TRBV11-3 and TRBJ2-5 provide the parts outside the CDR3, is EAGVVQSPRYKIIEKKQPVAFWCNPISGHNTLYWYLQNLGQGPELLIRYENEEAVDDSQLPKDRFSAERLKGVDSTLKIQPAELGDSAVYLCASSPGPQETQYFGPGTRLLVL.

J is TRBJ2-2 and V is TRBV2; a weak D match, TRBD2 (5 bases). The CDR3 spans 15 residues. Germline CDR1 reads SNHLY; CDR2 reads FYNNEI. Between the trimmed V and J ends, which lost 5 bases and 2 bases, there was a span of 12 bases. As DNA, the CDR3 is TGTGCCAGCAGTAGGCCTAGCCAAAACACCGGGGAGCTGTTTTTT. It specifies CASSRPSQNTGELFF.

The chain joins TRBV4-1 to TRBJ2-3; 8 bases match TRBD2. The CDR3 length is 16 residues. V trimming: 4 bases; J trimming: 2 bases; junction bases outside the gene matches: 8. Germline CDR1 is MGHRA and CDR2 is YSYEKL. This CDR3 is CASSLRSGGFTDTQYF. The CDR3 DNA follows: TGCGCCAGCAGCCTCAGGAGCGGGGGTTTCACAGATACGCAGTATTTT.